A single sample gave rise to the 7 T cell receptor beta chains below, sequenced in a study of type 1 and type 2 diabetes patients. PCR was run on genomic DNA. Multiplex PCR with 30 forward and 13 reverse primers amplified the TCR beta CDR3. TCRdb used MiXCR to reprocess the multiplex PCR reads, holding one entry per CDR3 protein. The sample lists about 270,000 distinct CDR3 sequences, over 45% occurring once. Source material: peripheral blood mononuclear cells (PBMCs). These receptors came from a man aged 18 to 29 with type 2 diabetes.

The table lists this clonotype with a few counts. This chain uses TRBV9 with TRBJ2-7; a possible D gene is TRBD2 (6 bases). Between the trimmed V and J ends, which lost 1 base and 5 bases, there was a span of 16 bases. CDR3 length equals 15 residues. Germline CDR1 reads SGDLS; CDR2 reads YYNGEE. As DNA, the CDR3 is TGTGCCAGCAGCGTATCGGGGGTCCCCAGCCACGAGCAGTACTTC. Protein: CASSVSGVPSHEQYF.

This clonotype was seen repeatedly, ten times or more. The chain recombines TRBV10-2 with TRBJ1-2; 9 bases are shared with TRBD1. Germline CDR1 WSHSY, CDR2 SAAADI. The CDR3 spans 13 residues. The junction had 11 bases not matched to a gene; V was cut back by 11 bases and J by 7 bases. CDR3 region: CAARDREEGGYTF. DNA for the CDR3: TGCGCCGCCAGGGACAGGGAGGAGGGTGGCTACACCTTC.

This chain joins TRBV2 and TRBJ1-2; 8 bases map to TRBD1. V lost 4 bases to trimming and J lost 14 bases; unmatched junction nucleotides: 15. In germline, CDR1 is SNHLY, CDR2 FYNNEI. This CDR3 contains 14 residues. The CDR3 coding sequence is TGTGCCAGCAGTGCGGGACAGGCCTCCCGAGGGAAGACCTTC. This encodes CASSAGQASRGKTF.

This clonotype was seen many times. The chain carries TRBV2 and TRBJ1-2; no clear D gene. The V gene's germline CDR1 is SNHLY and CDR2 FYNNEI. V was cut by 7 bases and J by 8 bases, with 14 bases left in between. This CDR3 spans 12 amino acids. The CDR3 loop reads CASKGATEGYTF. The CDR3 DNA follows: TGTGCCAGCAAGGGTGCGACGGAAGGCTACACCTTC.

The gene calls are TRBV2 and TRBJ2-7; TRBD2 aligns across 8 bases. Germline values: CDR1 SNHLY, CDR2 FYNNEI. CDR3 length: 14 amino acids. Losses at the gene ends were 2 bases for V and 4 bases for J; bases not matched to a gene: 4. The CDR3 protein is CASSELAGLYEQYF. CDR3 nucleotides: TGTGCCAGCAGTGAATTAGCGGGACTATACGAGCAGTACTTC.

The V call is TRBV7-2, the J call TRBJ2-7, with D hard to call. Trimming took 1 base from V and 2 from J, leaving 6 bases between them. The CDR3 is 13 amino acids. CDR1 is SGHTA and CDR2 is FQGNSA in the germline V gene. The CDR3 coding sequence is TGTGCCAGCAGCTTAGACGGAACCTACGAGCAGTACTTC. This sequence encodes CASSLDGTYEQYF.

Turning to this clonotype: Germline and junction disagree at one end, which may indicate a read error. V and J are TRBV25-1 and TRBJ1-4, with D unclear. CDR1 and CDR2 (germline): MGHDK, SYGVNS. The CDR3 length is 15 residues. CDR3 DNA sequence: TGTGCCAGCAGTGAGCCGAAAGCAACTAATGTAAAACTGTTTTTT. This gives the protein CASSEPKATNVKLFF. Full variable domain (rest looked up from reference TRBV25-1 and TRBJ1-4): EADIYQTPRYLVIGTGKKITLECSQTMGHDKMYWYQQDPGMELHLIHYSYGVNSTEKGDLSSESTVSRIRTEHFPLTLESARPSHTSQYLCASSEPKATNVKLFFGSGTQLSVL.